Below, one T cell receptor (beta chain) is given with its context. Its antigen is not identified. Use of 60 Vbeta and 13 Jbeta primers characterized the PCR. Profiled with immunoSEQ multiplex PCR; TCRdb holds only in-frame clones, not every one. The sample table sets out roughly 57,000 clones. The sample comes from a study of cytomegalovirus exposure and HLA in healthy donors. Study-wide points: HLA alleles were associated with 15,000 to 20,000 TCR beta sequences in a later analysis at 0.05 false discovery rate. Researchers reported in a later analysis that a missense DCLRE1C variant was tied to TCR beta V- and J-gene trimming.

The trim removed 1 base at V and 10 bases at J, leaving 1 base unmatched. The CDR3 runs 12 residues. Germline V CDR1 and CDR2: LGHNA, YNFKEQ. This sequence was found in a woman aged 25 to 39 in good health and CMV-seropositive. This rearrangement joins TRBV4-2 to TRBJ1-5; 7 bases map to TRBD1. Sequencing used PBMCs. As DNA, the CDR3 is TGTGCCAGCAGCCAAGGACAGGGCCCCCAGCATTTT. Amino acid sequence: CASSQGQGPQHF.